Detailed here is one T cell receptor (beta chain). The table came from immunoSEQ multiplex PCR; TCRdb's copy has only in-frame clones and leaves some out. The sample has some 70,000 clones, around 84% seen once. This CDR3 is built from 11 residues. J lost 8 bases, V lost 4 bases, and 2 bases had no gene match. From germline, CDR1 is SGHRS and CDR2 YFSETQ. These data belong to a study of blood T cell repertoires in COVID-19. Whole-study context: PBMCs, B-cell-depleted T cells, or T cells provided the cDNA or gDNA that made up the material.

The specimen was peripheral blood. The rearrangement joins TRBV5-1 to TRBJ1-1, with 7 bases matching TRBD1. The TCR sequence derives from a man between 45 and 60 years old with active COVID-19. The CDR3 bases are TGCGCCAGCAGCGCCAGGGGGGAAGCTTTCTTT. Its protein is CASSARGEAFF.